Presented here are 6 T cell receptor beta chains from one specimen sequenced in a study of molecular identifiers for immune sequencing clone quantification. TCRdb re-called the PCR reads with MiXCR, one entry per CDR3 protein. Of over 550,000 distinct CDR3 sequences listed, around 25% are singletons. The sample was naive CD8+ T cells from blood, with Jurkat cell RNA spiked in. Subset noted: FACS-sorted CD8+CD4-CCR7+CD45RA+ naive T cells. These receptors originate from a human donor in good health. Some libraries in this study had Jurkat cell RNA spiked in.

This clonotype appeared many times. The V and J genes are TRBV7-9 and TRBJ1-1; the D is unclear. Looked up from germline, CDR1 is SEHNR and CDR2 is FQNEAQ (reference sequence). This CDR3 has 17 residues. V was trimmed by 2 bases and J by 4 bases, leaving 20 bases between them. The CDR3 loop reads CASSLIPGAKTGTEAFF. CDR3 sequence (DNA): TGTGCCAGCAGCTTAATCCCGGGAGCGAAAACGGGCACTGAAGCTTTCTTT.

This clonotype was seen a handful of times. The chain has TRBV7-9 and TRBJ2-1; TRBD2 matches at 8 bases. Germline lookup yields CDR1 SEHNR and CDR2 FQNEAQ (reference sequence). J lost 8 bases, V lost 5 bases, and 14 bases had no gene match. CDR3 length: 16 residues. CDR3 DNA sequence: TGTGCCAGCAGCCCCGGGAGGGCCGGGGGTGTGGATGAGCAGTTCTTC. Encoded protein: CASSPGRAGGVDEQFF.

In its sample, this clonotype was seen a few times. A junction end diverges from the germline sequence, so it may reflect a read error. This chain links TRBV7-9 with TRBJ1-1; no clear D. Germline-derived CDR1 and CDR2 are SEHNR and FQNEAQ (reference sequence). The CDR3 contains 13 residues. The CDR3 here is CVSSLVVEAEAFF. The CDR3 DNA reads as TGTGTCAGCAGCTTAGTAGTTGAGGCTGAAGCTTTCTTT.

Details on this clonotype: The junction departs from germline at one end; a sequencing error may be responsible. The chain uses TRBV4-1 and TRBJ1-5, with no clear D. The CDR3 consists of 12 residues. Per the germline V gene, CDR1 is MGHRA and CDR2 is YSYEKL. CDR3 bases: TGCGCCGGCAGCCAAGGAAATCAGCCCCAGCATTTT. Protein product: CAGSQGNQPQHF.

At least ten counts were recorded for this clonotype. The chain carries TRBV27 and TRBJ2-7; D perhaps matches TRBD2 (5 bases). Germline-derived CDR1 and CDR2 are MNHEY and SMNVEV (reference sequence). This CDR3 has 13 residues. V shed 4 bases and J shed 1 base, with 8 bases lying between them. DNA for the CDR3: TGTGCCAGCAGTTCCGGGAAGTCCTACGAGCAGTACTTC. It is translated as CASSSGKSYEQYF.

This clonotype appeared a few times. The V and J genes are TRBV7-2 and TRBJ2-1, with D possibly matching TRBD2 (6 bases). V lost 3 bases to trimming and J lost 6 bases, with 21 bases between them. This CDR3 has 17 residues. Germline CDR1 SGHTA, CDR2 FQGNSA. The CDR3, as DNA: TGTGCCAGCAGCTTGGGGGGTGGACTTTCGGGCCGCAATGAGCAGTTCTTC. Protein product: CASSLGGGLSGRNEQFF.